A single sample gave rise to the 2 T cell receptor beta chains below, sequenced in a study of blood T cell repertoires in COVID-19. Method: immunoSEQ multiplex PCR; TCRdb's copy keeps in-frame clones and lacks some. The sample contains about 210,000 clones, around 82% of which appear only once. Sequencing input: peripheral blood. The source is a woman between 40 and 55 years old with acute or convalescent COVID-19.

This clone was observed a handful of times. The chain is built from TRBV4-1 and TRBJ1-5, with D hard to call. V lost 2 bases to trimming and J lost 0 bases, with 5 bases between them. The CDR3 extends over 14 amino acids. Germline V gene sequence: CDR1 MGHRA, CDR2 YSYEKL. The CDR3 sequence: CASSQFNSNQPQHF. The CDR3 DNA is TGCGCCAGCAGCCAATTTAATAGCAATCAGCCCCAGCATTTT.

The chain joins TRBV3-1 (or the pseudogene TRBV3-2) to TRBJ2-5, with TRBD2 matching 8 bases. The CDR3 extends over 17 amino acids. Germline V lookup: CDR1 LGHDT, CDR2 YNNKEL (reference sequence). Trimming took 0 bases from V and 5 from J; bases not matched to a gene: 11. The CDR3 DNA reads as TGTGCCAGCAGCCAAGATTCACTAGCGGAGACACAGGAGACCCAGTACTTC. It specifies CASSQDSLAETQETQYF.